A selection of T cell receptor beta chains follows, all from one sample in a study of blood T cell repertoires in COVID-19. The table came from immunoSEQ multiplex PCR; TCRdb's copy has only in-frame clones and leaves some out. Seen here are over 50,000 clones, 85% observed once, and the top ten hold around 5%. Sequenced sample: peripheral blood. The receptors come from a man between 65 and 80 years old with acute or convalescent COVID-19. Both conserved end residues are part of each CDR3. The order of the fields is V gene, CDR3 protein.

TRBV10-3 | CAIQGNYGYTF
TRBV19 | CASIDRRHPSNQPQHF
TRBV7-2 | CASSSQGPMEQYF
TRBV6-2/TRBV6-3 | CASSYQQIGNQPQHF
TRBV6-4 | CASSDREPLTGGEETQYF
TRBV5-8 | CASSLGQGEVGMPQHF
TRBV7-2 | CASSPQGGGYGYTF
TRBV20-1 | CSAMGGSPLHF
TRBV6-5 | CASSYSTGSGNTIYF
TRBV2 | CAIVTGTSGKGTQYF
TRBV5-4 | CASSSGREGRIPQYF
TRBV7-6 | CASGVKGDYEQYF
TRBV15 | CATSSTMTSAEETQYF
TRBV19 | CASSKGTAKTYEQYF
TRBV28 | CASSFRPGRTGTGELFF
TRBV9 | CASSSPGTGRYGYTF
TRBV5-1 | CASTDTLNTEAFF
TRBV7-6 | CASSLAKQGKETQYF
TRBV7-9 | CASSQGGSYNEQFF
TRBV4-1 | CASSQGTGVSYEQYF
TRBV18 | CASSPIGGGTGNTIYF
TRBV5-1 | CATAAEAGPYNEQFF